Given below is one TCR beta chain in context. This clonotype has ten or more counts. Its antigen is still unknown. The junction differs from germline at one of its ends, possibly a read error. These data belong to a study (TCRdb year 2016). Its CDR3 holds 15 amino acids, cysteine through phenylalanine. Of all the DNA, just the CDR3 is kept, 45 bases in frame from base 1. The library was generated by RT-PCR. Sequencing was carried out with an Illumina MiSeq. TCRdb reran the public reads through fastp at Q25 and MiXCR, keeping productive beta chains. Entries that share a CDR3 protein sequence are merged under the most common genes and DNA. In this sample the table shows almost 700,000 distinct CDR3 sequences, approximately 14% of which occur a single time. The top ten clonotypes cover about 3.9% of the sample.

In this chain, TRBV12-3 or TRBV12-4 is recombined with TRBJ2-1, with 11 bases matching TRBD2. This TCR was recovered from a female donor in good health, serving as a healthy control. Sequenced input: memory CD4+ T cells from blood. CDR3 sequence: CASSLAGGLSNEQFF. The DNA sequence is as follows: TGTGCCAGCAGCTTAGCGGGGGGGCTCTCAAATGAGCAGTTCTTC.